A single T cell receptor (beta chain) is shown here with its context. There are 13 residues in the CDR3. The ends were cut back, 6 bases at V and 7 bases at J, with 15 bases in the middle. Looked up from germline, CDR1 is LNHNV and CDR2 is YYDKDF (reference sequence). Primers: 60 Vbeta forward and 13 Jbeta reverse. Assay: immunoSEQ multiplex PCR; the TCRdb copy retains only in-frame clones and omits some. This table has 210,000 or so clones, over 75% appearing once. These data come from a study of cytomegalovirus exposure and HLA in healthy donors. The receptor comes from a boy aged 10-17 years in good health and CMV-seronegative. This chain links TRBV15 with TRBJ1-2; a weak D match, TRBD1 (6 bases). The sample comprised PBMCs. The DNA of the CDR3 is TGTGCCACCAGATTTGGGGGCGCGGGTGGCTACACCTTC. Protein sequence: CATRFGGAGGYTF.